Listed here is a single T cell receptor (beta chain). This clonotype has ten or more counts. Which antigen it targets is not known. No base quality information exists; no much larger clone differs at one position. cDNA was synthesized by template-switch 5'RACE using a primer carrying a 10-nucleotide random unique molecular identifier by which each TCR transcript was tagged. Every sequencing run yielded over 200 million TCR-beta sequences covering 15-18 subjects. The RNeasy kit was used for extraction of total RNA. TCR-beta VDJ regions were amplified with primers for the TCR constant region and the 5'RACE anchor, using the KAPA Real-time Library Amplification kit. Sample indexes and Illumina adaptors were added in a first PCR, after which library yield was increased in a second PCR. After purification with Ampure beads, the TCR product of roughly 650 bp was size-selected on a 2% E-gel SizeSelection system. Before pooling, library quality was assessed on a Bioanalyzer, concentration was determined with Qubit, and library quantification was performed with the Kapa Library Quantification kit. An Illumina HiSeq 2500 was used to sequence the libraries paired-end at 2 x 150 bp. To increase sequence diversity, roughly 23-30% phiX was spiked into each library pool. In the authors' own workflow: The UMI-based MiGEC pipeline processed quality-filtered reads and removed over 75% of raw TCR sequences during error correction. VDJ genes were aligned to IMGT germline references, and clonotypes were defined by unique CDR3 amino acid sequence plus V-J genes. Clonal expansion, Shannon diversity and CDR3 relatedness were evaluated with VDJtools (CalcPairwiseDistances, ClusterSamples), while phylogenetic trees were built in CLCbio workbench. Using coefficient-of-variation modelling across technical triplicates, the study counted a clone as expanded if it had at least 8 unique UMIs. Through fastp at Q25 and MiXCR, TCRdb rebuilt clones from the public reads, retaining in-frame beta chains. Rows are combined by CDR3 protein, so each entry shows the most common genes and DNA. The V and J calls and clone size are TCRdb's, not the authors'. For this sample there are about 95,000 distinct CDR3 sequences; about 3.8% appear just once. The biggest ten clones account for 5% to 6.5% of the sample.

This specimen belongs to a study of neurological immune-mediated disorders (dated by TCRdb to between 2018 and 2021). Regarding the research as a whole: Of the roughly 34 multiple sclerosis patients, some 30 had relapsing-remitting MS and 3 had secondary progressive MS. The study compared peripheral blood TCR-beta repertoires of HTLV-I-associated myelopathy (HAM/TSP) patients, multiple sclerosis patients and healthy controls using UMI-based sequencing. The approximately 100 TCR-beta libraries included longitudinal samples, technical triplicates and paired sorted CD4+ and CD8+ T-cell subsets alongside PBMC samples. The cohort included some 70 subjects: some 15 with HAM/TSP, approximately 35 with multiple sclerosis, and around 20 healthy controls. Beyond this particular receptor, the publication reports: Phylogenetic analysis grouped repertoires from 18 of 34 MS patients into a cluster of related CDR3 sequences, suggesting a possible repertoire-level signature. The highest TCR clonal expansion was observed in HAM/TSP patients, whereas the lowest was observed in MS patients, even when compared with healthy controls. The MS cluster showed no association with clinical or MRI features, and the authors stated that larger cohorts are needed. Across subjects, expanded clones never shared an identical CDR3 amino acid sequence, which suggests that the TCR-beta repertoires in every group were private.

For unsorted PBMC libraries, 2 million PBMCs were used after storage in RNAlater at -80 degrees C until RNA extraction. Multiple sclerosis patients were enrolled in a US clinical protocol under which disease progression was evaluated by magnetic resonance imaging. Peripheral blood was subjected to Ficoll-Hypaque density gradient centrifugation to isolate PBMCs, which were then cryopreserved in liquid nitrogen. In the germline V gene (reference sequence), CDR1 corresponds to SEHNR and CDR2 to FQNEAQ. Its CDR3 holds 12 amino acids, cysteine through phenylalanine. Just the 36-base CDR3 DNA is kept, in frame starting at base 1. V and J lose 1 base and 8 bases, and a span of 9 bases separates them.

This clonotype originated in a young woman with multiple sclerosis. The sample was PBMCs. The rearrangement combines TRBV7-9 with TRBJ2-7; the D segment cannot be called with confidence. DNA sequence: TGTGCCAGCAGCTTAGAAGTGTCACAGCAGTACTTC. It translates to CASSLEVSQQYF.